Listed here are 18 T cell receptor beta chains from one sample, sequenced in a study of T cell changes during pregnancy in multiple sclerosis. Using immunoSEQ multiplex PCR, the repertoire was profiled, and TCRdb retains in-frame clones only, with some absent. The repertoire holds around 92,000 clones, with 90% to 95% as singletons. This material consisted of peripheral blood, taken in the third trimester of pregnancy. The source is a female donor with multiple sclerosis, enrolled in a pregnancy study.

This clone was recorded once. The rearrangement links TRBV2 to TRBJ2-7, with 7 bases that match TRBD2. V was clipped by 8 bases and J by 2 bases; unmatched bases: 12. This CDR3 is 15 amino acids long. Germline CDR1 reads SNHLY; CDR2 reads FYNNEI. DNA of the CDR3: TGTGCCAGCGGGGGGGTTCTGGCGGAGGCCTACGAGCAGTACTTC. Protein sequence: CASGGVLAEAYEQYF.

The rearrangement links TRBV4-3 to TRBJ1-2; 8 bases line up with TRBD1. Losses at the gene ends were 2 bases for V and 2 bases for J; bases not matched to a gene: 13. Germline-derived CDR1 and CDR2 are LGHNA and YSLEER. The CDR3 contains 18 residues. The CDR3 DNA reads TGCGCCAGCAGCCAACTCCTCGGAATGGGACAGGCAAACTATGGCTACACCTTC. It yields the protein CASSQLLGMGQANYGYTF.

The V gene is TRBV4-3, the J gene TRBJ2-2; possibly TRBD2 for D (6 bases). Trimming cost V 3 bases and J 4 bases, with 9 bases left between them. CDR3 length: 14 residues. In germline, CDR1 is LGHNA, CDR2 YSLEER. The CDR3 nucleotides are TGCGCCAGCAGCCAGGGAGGAGGCACCGGGGAGCTGTTTTTT. Protein product: CASSQGGGTGELFF.

This clone turned up a few times. V and J are TRBV19 and TRBJ2-2, with D unclear. The CDR3 contains 13 residues. The germline V gene has CDR1 LNHDA and CDR2 SQIVND (reference sequence). Trimming took 1 base from V and 6 from J, leaving 6 bases between them. In nucleotides, the CDR3 is TGTGCCAGTAGTATAGTAGTCCCCGGGGAGCTGTTTTTT. It specifies CASSIVVPGELFF. Supplemented by reference TRBV19 and TRBJ2-2, the full variable domain reads DGGITQSPKYLFRKEGQNVTLSCEQNLNHDAMYWYRQDPGQGLRLIYYSQIVNDFQKGDIAEGYSVSREKKESFPLTVTSAQKNPTAFYLCASSIVVPGELFFGEGSRLTVL.

V gene TRBV30 combines with J gene TRBJ1-2, with D unresolved. V was cut by 8 bases and J by 2 bases, with 9 bases left in between. This CDR3 spans 11 amino acids. Germline V gene data show CDR1 as GTSNPN and CDR2 as SVGIG (reference sequence). CDR3 sequence reads: CAQEENYGYTF. CDR3 nucleotides: TGTGCCCAGGAGGAAAACTATGGCTACACCTTC.

The chain is built from TRBV28 and TRBJ2-7, with TRBD1 identical over 8 bases. Trimming at V came to 2 bases and at J to 6 bases, leaving 6 bases not matched to a gene. This CDR3 spans 14 amino acids. Germline V gene data show CDR1 as MDHEN and CDR2 as SYDVKM. CDR3 region: CASSLGTGFLEQYF. The CDR3 coding sequence is TGTGCCAGCAGTTTAGGGACAGGTTTTCTCGAGCAGTACTTC.

The chain has TRBV10-3 and TRBJ2-7; tentatively, D is TRBD2 (5 bases). The CDR3 length is 13 residues. V lost 8 bases to trimming and J lost 1 base, with 12 bases between them. Germline assignment: CDR1 ENHRY and CDR2 SYGVKD. The DNA of the CDR3 is TGTGCCATCTCGGGGAGTACTTCCTACGAGCAGTACTTC. This encodes CAISGSTSYEQYF.

This chain uses TRBV4-3 with TRBJ2-2; TRBD1 matches 7 bases. The V segment lost 4 bases and the J segment 7 bases; nucleotides outside the gene matches: 6. The CDR3 has 14 amino acids. Germline CDR1 LGHNA, CDR2 YSLEER. The DNA for the CDR3 is TGCGCCAGCAGCCCTAACAGGGGTGTCGGGGAGCTGTTTTTT. Translation: CASSPNRGVGELFF.

The rearrangement uses TRBV5-1 and TRBJ2-5; D unclear. The CDR3 has 14 amino acids. The germline V gene has CDR1 SGHRS and CDR2 YFSETQ. Trimming stripped 1 base from V and 2 bases from J, with 9 bases between. The chain's CDR3 is CASSLPGRQETQYF. In nucleotides, the CDR3 is TGCGCCAGCAGCTTGCCAGGAAGACAAGAGACCCAGTACTTC.

The chain links TRBV29-1 to TRBJ2-5, with TRBD2 matching 8 bases. The end of the DNA fits TRBJ2-7 better, so the J call may be wrong. The CDR3 has 13 amino acids. Germline-derived CDR1 and CDR2 are SQVTM and ANQGSEA. The CDR3 DNA reads as TGCAGCGTGAACACCGGGACTAGTTACGAGCAGTACTTC. Its translation: CSVNTGTSYEQYF.

The chain links TRBV28 to TRBJ2-7, with TRBD2 identical over 13 bases. Germline lookup yields CDR1 MDHEN and CDR2 SYDVKM. The CDR3 consists of 13 residues. The trim removed 8 bases at V and 4 bases at J, leaving 2 bases unmatched. The CDR3 is CASVTSGRYEQYF. The CDR3 DNA reads TGTGCCAGCGTGACTAGCGGGAGGTACGAGCAGTACTTC.

J is TRBJ2-1 and V is TRBV27; D possibly corresponds to TRBD2 (5 bases). Per germline, CDR1 MNHEY and CDR2 SMNVEV (reference sequence). The CDR3 is 14 amino acids. Trimming cost V 3 bases and J 4 bases, with 10 bases left between them. CDR3 in amino acids: CASSFSSGYNEQFF. CDR3 sequence (DNA): TGTGCCAGCAGTTTCAGCAGCGGATACAATGAGCAGTTCTTC.

This clone was recorded once. V usage is TRBV29-1 and J usage is TRBJ2-7; D is perhaps TRBD1 (5 bases). Trimming shortened V by 2 bases and J by 2 bases, and 10 bases separated the two germline ends. The germline V gene has CDR1 SQVTM and CDR2 ANQGSEA. The CDR3 loop spans 13 amino acids. The CDR3 sequence: CSVETGLPYEQYF. CDR3 sequence (DNA): TGCAGCGTTGAAACAGGTTTGCCCTACGAGCAGTACTTC.

CDR3 sequence reads: CASTFSAGNEQFF. In nucleotides, the CDR3 is TGTGCCAGCACCTTCAGCGCGGGAAATGAGCAGTTCTTC. The rearrangement uses TRBV7-9 and TRBJ2-1; tentative D call: TRBD2 (6 bases). Germline loops: CDR1 SEHNR, CDR2 FQNEAQ (reference sequence). This CDR3 is 13 amino acids long. V shed 7 bases and J shed 7 bases, with 14 bases lying between them.

This chain joins TRBV9 and TRBJ2-5; D call uncertain. V dropped 8 bases and J dropped 1 base, with 9 bases sitting between them. Germline-derived CDR1 and CDR2 are SGDLS and YYNGEE. This CDR3 is 12 amino acids long. CDR3: CARETTQETQYF. The CDR3, as DNA: TGTGCCAGGGAGACCACCCAAGAGACCCAGTACTTC.

The rearrangement uses TRBV6-5 and TRBJ2-5; D is undetermined. With 3 bases removed from V and 0 bases from J, the gap between germline ends came to 14 bases. The CDR3 is made up of 16 amino acids. In germline, CDR1 is MNHEY, CDR2 SVGAGI. CDR3 nucleotide sequence: TGTGCCAGCAGTTATTTGGTCGGGTCGGACCAAGAGACCCAGTACTTC. Its translation is CASSYLVGSDQETQYF.

The chain joins TRBV6-5 to TRBJ1-2; a weak D match, TRBD1 (6 bases). This CDR3 is 16 amino acids long. Germline V CDR1 and CDR2: MNHEY, SVGAGI. Trimming took 2 bases from V and 7 from J, leaving 20 bases between them. In DNA form, the CDR3 reads TGTGCCAGCAGTTACGGGGTCAGGGGAACGGGCGGTGGCTACACCTTC. As protein: CASSYGVRGTGGGYTF.

The V gene is TRBV28, the J gene TRBJ2-7; possible D gene TRBD2, 6 bases. The germline V and J ends were trimmed by 4 bases and 2 bases, with 15 bases remaining between them. The CDR3 length is 15 residues. Germline values: CDR1 MDHEN, CDR2 SYDVKM. The CDR3 bases are TGTGCCAGCAGTTATTTGGCGGGAAGTCCCTACGAGCAGTACTTC. Translation gives CASSYLAGSPYEQYF.